The sequence of this T cell receptor (beta chain) was determined in a study of blood T cell repertoires in COVID-19. As for the study in general: Sites across the United States, Italy and Spain contributed samples from acute and convalescent COVID-19. Sources were T cells, B-cell-depleted T cells, or PBMCs; the material itself was cDNA or gDNA.

Source study methods: Reference gene primer amplification gave estimated nucleated cell counts. Assay used: immunoSEQ multiplex PCR; TCRdb lists only in-frame clones, some missing. For V, J and clone size, that table is used; D and trimming come from the DNA. Of about 110,000 clones listed, roughly 76% are singletons. The CDR3 spans 14 residues. J lost 5 bases, V lost 4 bases, and 7 bases had no gene match. Germline values: CDR1 ENHRY, CDR2 SYGVKD. The TCR sequence derives from a woman aged 60-70 years with acute or convalescent COVID-19. Sequenced material: peripheral blood. The gene calls are TRBV10-3 and TRBJ1-1, with TRBD1 identical over 7 bases. CDR3 coding DNA: TGTGCCATCAGTGTGGACAGGAGATGGACTGAAGCTTTCTTT. It yields the protein CAISVDRRWTEAFF.